The 18 T cell receptor beta chains presented below share a single source sample, sequenced in a study of blood T cell repertoires in COVID-19. Repertoires were generated with immunoSEQ multiplex PCR, while TCRdb's copy carries only in-frame clones and drops some. Here the sample spans roughly 230,000 clones, around 83% being singletons. The sample taken for sequencing was peripheral blood. Receptor source: a woman in her forties or fifties with acute or convalescent COVID-19.

This clone was recorded once. The J gene is TRBJ2-2, the V gene TRBV19, with 12 bases identical to TRBD1. V gave up 6 bases and J gave up 7 bases; unmatched junction bases: 6. Germline CDR1 and CDR2: LNHDA and SQIVND (reference sequence). The CDR3 totals 15 residues. CDR3 nucleotides: TGTGCCAGTAGCCGGGACAGGGGGCAGAGCGGGGAGCTGTTTTTT. Protein sequence: CASSRDRGQSGELFF.

This chain joins TRBV6-5 and TRBJ2-3; TRBD2 matches at 9 bases. The V segment lost 10 bases and the J segment 4 bases; nucleotides outside the gene matches: 9. The V gene's germline CDR1 is MNHEY and CDR2 SVGAGI. This CDR3 has 14 amino acids. The CDR3 here is CATDIAGAADTQYF. CDR3 nucleotides: TGTGCCACCGACATAGCGGGAGCGGCAGATACGCAGTATTTT.

The J gene is TRBJ2-7, the V gene TRBV7-9; 10 bases align to TRBD1. V dropped 6 bases and J dropped 3; count of bases not matched to a gene: 8. This CDR3 spans 15 amino acids. Germline-derived CDR1 and CDR2 are SEHNR and FQNEAQ (reference sequence). The chain's CDR3 is CASSFGGQGYYEQYF. The CDR3 DNA reads as TGTGCCAGCAGTTTCGGGGGACAGGGGTACTACGAGCAGTACTTC. Full variable domain (outside the CDR3, taken from reference TRBV7-9 and TRBJ2-7): DTGVSQNPRHKITKRGQNVTFRCDPISEHNRLYWYRQTLGQGPEFLTYFQNEAQLEKSRLLSDRFSAERPKGSFSTLEIQRTEQGDSAMYLCASSFGGQGYYEQYFGPGTRLTVT.

In this sample, this clone turned up a few times. V gene TRBV30 combines with J gene TRBJ2-5; 9 bases match TRBD2. The V segment lost 5 bases and the J segment 3 bases; nucleotides outside the gene matches: 4. CDR1 and CDR2 (germline): GTSNPN, SVGIG (reference sequence). The CDR3 consists of 13 residues. The CDR3 DNA reads TGTGCCTGGGACCCTAGCGGGAAAGAGACCCAGTACTTC. It codes for CAWDPSGKETQYF.

The CDR3 reads CASSSLWPSTDTQYF. The CDR3 DNA reads TGCGCCAGCAGCTCTTTGTGGCCTAGCACAGATACGCAGTATTTT. V usage is TRBV5-1 and J usage is TRBJ2-3; D unresolved. CDR1 SGHRS and CDR2 YFSETQ come from the germline V gene. The CDR3 totals 15 residues. The germline V and J ends were trimmed by 3 bases and 0 bases, with 11 bases remaining between them. Drawing the rest from reference TRBV5-1 and TRBJ2-3, the complete variable domain is KAGVTQTPRYLIKTRGQQVTLSCSPISGHRSVSWYQQTPGQGLQFLFEYFSETQRNKGNFPGRFSGRQFSNSRSEMNVSTLELGDSALYLCASSSLWPSTDTQYFGPGTRLTVL.

The chain links TRBV3-1 (or the pseudogene TRBV3-2) to TRBJ1-1, with a tentative D call TRBD1 (5 bases). Germline assignment: CDR1 LGHDT and CDR2 YNNKEL (reference sequence). V lost 3 bases and J 5 bases, leaving 25 bases between the germline ends. The CDR3 covers 18 residues. CDR3 DNA: TGTGCCAGCAGCCAGTCTCCCTCGGCAGGGTGGGTTGGGACTGAAGCTTTCTTT. Translated: CASSQSPSAGWVGTEAFF.

This chain links TRBV2 with TRBJ2-7; D is undetermined. The CDR3 is 12 amino acids. From germline, CDR1 is SNHLY and CDR2 FYNNEI. V was pared by 7 bases and J by 0 bases, with 7 bases between. CDR3 bases: TGTGCCAGCACCGAGTCCTCCTACGAGCAGTACTTC. Amino acid sequence: CASTESSYEQYF.

The chain uses TRBV7-2 and TRBJ2-7, with TRBD2 as a possible D gene (6 bases). Germline V gives CDR1 SGHTA, CDR2 FQGNSA. Trimming removed 1 base from V and 5 bases from J, with 9 bases in between. This CDR3 contains 13 residues. The CDR3 bases are TGTGCCAGCAGCTTAGTCGGGAGTGACGAGCAGTACTTC. Translated: CASSLVGSDEQYF.

The rearrangement uses TRBV6-5 and TRBJ1-2; 9 bases line up with TRBD1. The CDR3 loop spans 16 amino acids. Germline-derived CDR1 and CDR2 are MNHEY and SVGAGI. The ends lost 2 bases at V and 0 bases at J; junction bases unmatched: 4. In DNA, the CDR3 is TGTGCCAGCAGTTACAACAGGGGGCAAGCTAACTATGGCTACACCTTC. Encoded protein: CASSYNRGQANYGYTF.

J is TRBJ2-5 and V is TRBV7-2, with 9 bases that match TRBD1. The CDR3 runs to 15 residues. CDR1 is SGHTA, CDR2 FQGNSA, per germline. Unmatched junction bases numbered 6, after V lost 5 bases and J lost 2 bases. This chain's CDR3 is CASSAGTGRQETQYF. CDR3 coding DNA: TGTGCCAGCAGCGCCGGGACAGGGCGACAAGAGACCCAGTACTTC.

The chain employs TRBV2 and TRBJ1-2; 9 bases agree with TRBD1. V lost 9 bases, J lost 5 bases, and 1 base stayed unmatched. CDR1 is SNHLY and CDR2 is FYNNEI in the germline V gene. This CDR3 region has 11 residues. The CDR3 sequence is CARTGGYGYTF. CDR3 nucleotides: TGTGCCAGGACAGGGGGTTATGGCTACACCTTC. The full variable domain, its missing parts supplied by reference TRBV2 and TRBJ1-2, is EPEVTQTPSHQVTQMGQEVILRCVPISNHLYFYWYRQILGQKVEFLVSFYNNEISEKSEIFDDQFSVERPDGSNFTLKIRSTKLEDSAMYFCARTGGYGYTFGSGTRLTVV.

The V gene is TRBV29-1, the J gene TRBJ2-2; weak D call: TRBD1 (5 bases). The CDR3 is made up of 13 amino acids. Trimming cost V 7 bases and J 0 bases, with 9 bases left between them. Per the germline V gene, CDR1 is SQVTM and CDR2 is ANQGSEA. CDR3 sequence: CSGRDSNTGELFF. CDR3 coding DNA: TGCAGCGGCAGGGATTCGAACACCGGGGAGCTGTTTTTT.

This clone was found a few times. The genes are TRBV11-2 and TRBJ2-3, with D possibly being TRBD1 (5 bases). V was cut by 4 bases and J by 3 bases, with 8 bases left in between. The CDR3 has 13 residues. Germline V CDR1 and CDR2: SGHAT, FQNNGV. The DNA for the CDR3 is TGTGCCAGCAGCTCACAGGTGACAGATACGCAGTATTTT. Protein sequence: CASSSQVTDTQYF.

The V gene is TRBV28, the J gene TRBJ2-1, with 11 nucleotides matching TRBD2. This CDR3 has 15 amino acids. Losses at the gene ends were 4 bases for V and 8 bases for J; bases not matched to a gene: 7. Germline CDR1 MDHEN, CDR2 SYDVKM. The CDR3 DNA is TGTGCCAGCAGTTCCACTAGCGGGAGATTCGATGAGCAGTTCTTC. Amino acids: CASSSTSGRFDEQFF.

The gene calls are TRBV19 and TRBJ2-1; TRBD1 might be the D (5 bases). CDR1 is LNHDA and CDR2 is SQIVND in the germline V gene (reference sequence). The CDR3 totals 15 residues. Trimming pared 4 bases from V and 6 bases from J, leaving 16 bases between. The CDR3 sequence: CASSRDSSGLNEQFF. The DNA for the CDR3 is TGTGCCAGTAGTAGGGATTCATCAGGGCTCAATGAGCAGTTCTTC.

For this clone: The same CDR3 is also encoded by other DNA sequences in this sample. V and J are TRBV18 and TRBJ1-6; the match to TRBD1 covers 9 bases. There are 14 residues in the CDR3. V trimming: 6 bases; J trimming: 6 bases; junction bases outside the gene matches: 3. Germline values: CDR1 KGHSH, CDR2 LQKENI. CDR3 sequence reads: CASSPDRGNSPLHF. For the CDR3, the DNA is TGTGCCAGCTCGCCGGACAGGGGTAATTCACCCCTCCACTTT.

Ten or more counts support this clone. The chain employs TRBV7-9 and TRBJ1-1; D remains ambiguous. The V gene's germline CDR1 is SEHNR and CDR2 FQNEAQ (reference sequence). The V and J ends lost 2 bases and 7 bases respectively, with 8 bases between them. The CDR3 contains 12 residues. The CDR3 loop reads CASSLRSVEAFF. The CDR3 bases are TGTGCCAGCAGCTTACGGTCGGTTGAAGCTTTCTTT.

The chain has TRBV19 and TRBJ1-2, with a possible D match to TRBD1 (6 bases). The CDR3 consists of 13 residues. V was trimmed by 7 bases and J by 4 bases, leaving 13 bases between them. Germline V gives CDR1 LNHDA, CDR2 SQIVND (reference sequence). The CDR3 sequence is CASTVDRTYGYTF. The CDR3 DNA is TGTGCCAGTACTGTGGACAGAACCTATGGCTACACCTTC.